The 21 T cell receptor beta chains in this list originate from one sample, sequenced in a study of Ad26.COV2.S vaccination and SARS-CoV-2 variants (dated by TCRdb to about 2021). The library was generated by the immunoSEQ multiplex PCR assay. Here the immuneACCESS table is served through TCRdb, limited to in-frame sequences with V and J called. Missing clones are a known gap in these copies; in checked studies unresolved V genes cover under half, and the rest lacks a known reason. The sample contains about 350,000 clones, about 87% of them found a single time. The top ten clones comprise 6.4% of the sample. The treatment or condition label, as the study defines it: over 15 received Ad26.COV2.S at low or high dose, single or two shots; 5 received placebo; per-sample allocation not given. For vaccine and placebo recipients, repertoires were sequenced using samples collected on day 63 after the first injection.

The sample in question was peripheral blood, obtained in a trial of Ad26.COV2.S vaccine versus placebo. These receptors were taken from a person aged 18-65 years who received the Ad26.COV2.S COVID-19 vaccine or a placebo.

Written as DNA, the CDR3 is TGCGCCAGCAGCCGAGATGACTATGGCTACACCTTC. Translation gives CASSRDDYGYTF. The chain links TRBV4-3 to TRBJ1-2; D unresolved. Germline V CDR1 and CDR2: LGHNA, YSLEER. The CDR3 consists of 12 residues. V was shortened by 4 bases and J by 3 bases, with 6 bases between the two germline ends.

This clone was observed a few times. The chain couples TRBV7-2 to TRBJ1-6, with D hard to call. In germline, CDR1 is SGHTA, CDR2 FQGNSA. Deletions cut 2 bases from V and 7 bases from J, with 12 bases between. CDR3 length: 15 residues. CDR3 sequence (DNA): TGTGCCAGCAGCTTAAGTGGGTCAGAAAATTCACCCCTCCACTTT. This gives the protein CASSLSGSENSPLHF. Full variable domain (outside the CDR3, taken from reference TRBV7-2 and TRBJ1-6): GAGVSQSPSNKVTEKGKDVELRCDPISGHTALYWYRQSLGQGLEFLIYFQGNSAPDKSGLPSDRFSAERTGGSVSTLTIQRTQQEDSAVYLCASSLSGSENSPLHFGNGTRLTVT.

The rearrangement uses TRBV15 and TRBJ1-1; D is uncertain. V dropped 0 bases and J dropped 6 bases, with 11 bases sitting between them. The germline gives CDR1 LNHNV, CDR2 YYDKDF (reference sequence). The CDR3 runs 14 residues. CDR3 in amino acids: CATSRDLDVAEAFF. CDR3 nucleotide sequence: TGTGCCACCAGCAGAGACTTGGACGTTGCTGAAGCTTTCTTT.

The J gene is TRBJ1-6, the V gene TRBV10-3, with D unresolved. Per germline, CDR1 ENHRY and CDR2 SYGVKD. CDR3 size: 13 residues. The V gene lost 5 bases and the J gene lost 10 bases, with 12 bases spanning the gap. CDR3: CAISRGEESPLHF. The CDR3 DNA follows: TGTGCCATCAGTCGGGGTGAGGAGTCACCCCTCCACTTT.

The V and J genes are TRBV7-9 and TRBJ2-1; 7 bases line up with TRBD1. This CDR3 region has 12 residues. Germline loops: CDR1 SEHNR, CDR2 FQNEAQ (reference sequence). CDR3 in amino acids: CAGQLAYNEQFF. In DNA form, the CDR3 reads TGTGCGGGACAGCTGGCCTACAATGAGCAGTTCTTC.

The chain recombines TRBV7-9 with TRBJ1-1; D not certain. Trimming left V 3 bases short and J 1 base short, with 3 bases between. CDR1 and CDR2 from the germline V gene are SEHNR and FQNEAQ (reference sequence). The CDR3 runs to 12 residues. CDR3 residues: CASSFENTEAFF. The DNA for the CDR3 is TGTGCCAGCAGCTTCGAGAACACTGAAGCTTTCTTT.

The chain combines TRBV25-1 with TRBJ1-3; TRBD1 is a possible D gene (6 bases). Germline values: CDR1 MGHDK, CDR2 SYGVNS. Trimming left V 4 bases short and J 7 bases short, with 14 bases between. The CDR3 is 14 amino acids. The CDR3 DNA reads TGTGCCAGCAGTGGGTTGGGGGCCCAGAACACCATATATTTT. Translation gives CASSGLGAQNTIYF. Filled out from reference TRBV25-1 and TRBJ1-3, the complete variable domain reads EADIYQTPRYLVIGTGKKITLECSQTMGHDKMYWYQQDPGMELHLIHYSYGVNSTEKGDLSSESTVSRIRTEHFPLTLESARPSHTSQYLCASSGLGAQNTIYFGEGSWLTVV.

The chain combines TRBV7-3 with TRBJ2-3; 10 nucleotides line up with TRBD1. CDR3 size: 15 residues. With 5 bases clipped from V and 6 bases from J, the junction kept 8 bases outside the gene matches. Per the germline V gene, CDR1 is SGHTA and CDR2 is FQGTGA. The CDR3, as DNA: TGTGCCAGCAGCCCGACAGGGGGCGCCGCGGATACGCAGTATTTT. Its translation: CASSPTGGAADTQYF.

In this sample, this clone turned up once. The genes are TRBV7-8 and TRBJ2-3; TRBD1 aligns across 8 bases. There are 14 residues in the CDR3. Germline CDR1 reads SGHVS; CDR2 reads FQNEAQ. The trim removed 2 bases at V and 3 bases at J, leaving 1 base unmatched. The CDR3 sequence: CASSLHRGTDTQYF. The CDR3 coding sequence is TGTGCCAGCAGCTTACACAGGGGGACAGATACGCAGTATTTT.

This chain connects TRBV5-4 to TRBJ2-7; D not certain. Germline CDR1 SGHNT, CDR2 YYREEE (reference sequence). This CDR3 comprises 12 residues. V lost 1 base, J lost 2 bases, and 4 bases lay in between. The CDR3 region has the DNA TGTGCCAGCAGCTTGAATCCCTACGAGCAGTACTTC. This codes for CASSLNPYEQYF. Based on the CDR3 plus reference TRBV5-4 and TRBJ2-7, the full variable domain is ETGVTQSPTHLIKTRGQQVTLRCSSQSGHNTVSWYQQALGQGPQFIFQYYREEENGRGNFPPRFSGLQFPNYSSELNVNALELDDSALYLCASSLNPYEQYFGPGTRLTVT.

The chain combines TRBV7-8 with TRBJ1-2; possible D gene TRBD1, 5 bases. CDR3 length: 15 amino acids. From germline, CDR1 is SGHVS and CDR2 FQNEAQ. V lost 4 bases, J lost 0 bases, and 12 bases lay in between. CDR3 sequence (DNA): TGTGCCAGCAGCTCCGACGGGGCCGCTAACTATGGCTACACCTTC. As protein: CASSSDGAANYGYTF.

The CDR3 region has the DNA TGTGCCAGCAGCTTAGGGATACGGACAGGGGGGTCCTACGAGCAGTACTTC. This sequence encodes CASSLGIRTGGSYEQYF. The gene calls are TRBV7-9 and TRBJ2-7, with TRBD1 identical over 10 bases. CDR3 length: 17 amino acids. CDR1 and CDR2 (germline): SEHNR, FQNEAQ (reference sequence). With 1 base clipped from V and 1 base from J, the junction kept 7 bases outside the gene matches.

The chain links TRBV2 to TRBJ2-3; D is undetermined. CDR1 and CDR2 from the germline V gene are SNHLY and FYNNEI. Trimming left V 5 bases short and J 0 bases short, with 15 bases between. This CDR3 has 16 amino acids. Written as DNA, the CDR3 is TGTGCCAGCAGTTCCGACACCCCCGGAAGCACAGATACGCAGTATTTT. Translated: CASSSDTPGSTDTQYF.

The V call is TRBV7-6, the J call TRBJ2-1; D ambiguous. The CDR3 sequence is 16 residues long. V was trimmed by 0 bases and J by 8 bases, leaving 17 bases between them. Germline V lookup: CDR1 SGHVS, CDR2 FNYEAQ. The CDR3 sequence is CASSLAVISSGHEQFF. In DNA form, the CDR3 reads TGTGCCAGCAGCTTAGCCGTAATTAGTTCCGGGCATGAGCAGTTCTTC.

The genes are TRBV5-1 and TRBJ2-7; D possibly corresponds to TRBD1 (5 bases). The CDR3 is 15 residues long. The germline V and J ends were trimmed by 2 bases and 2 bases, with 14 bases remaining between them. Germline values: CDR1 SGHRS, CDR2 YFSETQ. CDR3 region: CASSFGQGLTYEQYF. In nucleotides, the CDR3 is TGCGCCAGCAGCTTCGGGCAGGGTTTAACCTACGAGCAGTACTTC.

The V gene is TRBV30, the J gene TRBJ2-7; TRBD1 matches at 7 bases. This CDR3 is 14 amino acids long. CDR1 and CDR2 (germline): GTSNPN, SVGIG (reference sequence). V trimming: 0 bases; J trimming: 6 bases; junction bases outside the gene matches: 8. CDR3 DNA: TGTGCCTGGAGTGTTTGGACAGGTGGAGGCGAGCAGTACTTC. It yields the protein CAWSVWTGGGEQYF. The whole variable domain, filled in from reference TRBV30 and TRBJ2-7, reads SQTIHQWPATLVQPVGSPLSLECTVEGTSNPNLYWYRQAAGRGLQLLFYSVGIGQISSEVPQNLSASRPQDRQFILSSKKLLLSDSGFYLCAWSVWTGGGEQYFGPGTRLTVT.

The CDR3 DNA reads TGCGCCAGCAGCCCTGGGACCACGACAGATACGCAGTATTTT. It is translated as CASSPGTTTDTQYF. The V gene is TRBV5-1, the J gene TRBJ2-3; the D gene could be TRBD1 or TRBD2 (5 bases each). Trimming took 4 bases from V and 3 from J, leaving 12 bases between them. The germline V gene encodes CDR1 SGHRS and CDR2 YFSETQ. CDR3 size: 14 residues.

The CDR3 loop is CASSRLAGGGEQYF. In DNA form, the CDR3 reads TGTGCCAGCAGTCGGCTAGCGGGAGGAGGCGAGCAGTACTTC. The chain joins TRBV6-5 to TRBJ2-7; 11 bases fit TRBD2. Looked up from germline, CDR1 is MNHEY and CDR2 is SVGAGI. V lost 5 bases, J lost 6 bases, and 6 bases stayed unmatched. The CDR3 is 14 amino acids.

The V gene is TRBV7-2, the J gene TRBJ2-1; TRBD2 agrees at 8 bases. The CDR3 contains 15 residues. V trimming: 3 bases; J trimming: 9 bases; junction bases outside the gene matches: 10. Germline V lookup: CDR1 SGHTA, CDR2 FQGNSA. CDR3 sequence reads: CASSFGGALGIEQFF. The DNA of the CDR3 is TGTGCCAGCAGCTTCGGGGGGGCGCTGGGCATTGAGCAGTTCTTC. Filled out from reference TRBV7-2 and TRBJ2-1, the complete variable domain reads GAGVSQSPSNKVTEKGKDVELRCDPISGHTALYWYRQSLGQGLEFLIYFQGNSAPDKSGLPSDRFSAERTGGSVSTLTIQRTQQEDSAVYLCASSFGGALGIEQFFGPGTRLTVL.

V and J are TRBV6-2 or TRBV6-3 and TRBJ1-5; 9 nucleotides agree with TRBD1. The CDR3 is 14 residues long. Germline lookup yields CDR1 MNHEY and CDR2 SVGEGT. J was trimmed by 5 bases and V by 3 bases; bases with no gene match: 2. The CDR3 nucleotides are TGTGCCAGCAGTTATTGGACAGGGGATCAGCCCCAGCATTTT. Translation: CASSYWTGDQPQHF.

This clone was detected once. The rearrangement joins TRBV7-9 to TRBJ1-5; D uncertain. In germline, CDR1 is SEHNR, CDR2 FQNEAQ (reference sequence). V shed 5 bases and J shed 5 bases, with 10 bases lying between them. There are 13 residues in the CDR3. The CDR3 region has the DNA TGTGCCAGCAGCGCCGGGGTCGATCAGCCCCAGCATTTT. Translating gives CASSAGVDQPQHF.